This T cell receptor beta chain is drawn from a study of CD8 T cells in ankylosing spondylitis. Study-wide points: Existing reports had already noted some motif variants in reactive arthritis synovial fluid and blood. Disease-linked clones displayed a CD8+ phenotype and appeared relatively rarely in peripheral blood. Reportedly, significant enrichment of disease-linked clones occurred in matched ankylosing spondylitis synovial fluid. Ankylosing spondylitis blood appeared to be characterized by a TCR beta motif of under ten highly homologous variants.

This clonotype occurred once. Its antigen remains unknown. V gave up 1 base and J gave up 2 bases, with 11 bases separating them. The CDR3 sequence is 15 residues long. Quantitative 5'-RACE was performed with molecular barcodes, and it yielded the TCR beta libraries. TCRdb ran MiXCR on the 5' RACE reads and lists one entry per CDR3 protein. The sample contains approximately 440,000 distinct CDR3 sequences, 17% of which appear only once. The clonotype originates from a male donor with ankylosing spondylitis. The gene calls are TRBV12-3 or TRBV12-4 and TRBJ2-5, with TRBD1 as a possible D gene (6 bases). The sequencing input was blood, either unsorted or a sorted T cell fraction (not recorded which). CDR3 amino acids: CASSLVGTPQETQYF. DNA for the CDR3: TGTGCCAGCAGTTTAGTGGGGACACCACAAGAGACCCAGTACTTC.